A single sample gave rise to the 5 T cell receptor beta chains below, sequenced in a study of shared clonotypes between healthy human individuals. The data were produced by immunoSEQ multiplex PCR, yet TCRdb's version contains in-frame clones alone and is incomplete. The table records 450,000 to 500,000 clones, around 78% of them present only once. The sequencing sample was made of PBMCs. These receptors came from a woman aged 40 to 55 in good health. Some clones in this sample may be carry-over from other donors' samples.

The V gene is TRBV6-1, the J gene TRBJ2-2; a weak D match, TRBD1 (5 bases). This CDR3 is 14 amino acids long. Germline V CDR1 and CDR2: MNHNS, SASEGT. The V end was cut by 4 bases, the J end by 4 bases, with 10 bases between. The CDR3 DNA is TGTGCCAGCAGTGGCATACAGGTCACCGGGGAGCTGTTTTTT. This gives the protein CASSGIQVTGELFF.

A few counts support this clone. The rearrangement links TRBV7-3 to TRBJ2-7; 12 bases fit TRBD2. This CDR3 contains 17 residues. J lost 2 bases, V lost 2 bases, and 7 bases had no gene match. CDR1 is SGHTA and CDR2 is FQGTGA in the germline V gene. Here the CDR3 reads CASSLEGLAGGPYEQYF. CDR3 nucleotides: TGTGCCAGCAGCTTAGAAGGGCTAGCGGGAGGGCCCTACGAGCAGTACTTC.

A word on this clone: This clone may be a read error of a much larger clone one base away. This chain links TRBV30 with TRBJ2-5; possible D gene TRBD1, 6 bases. This CDR3 is 14 amino acids long. CDR1 is GTSNPN, CDR2 SVGIG, per germline (reference sequence). The CDR3 sequence: CAWSIWDMGETQHF. CDR3 in DNA: TGTGCCTGGAGTATATGGGACATGGGAGAGACCCAGCACTTC.

This clone occurred a few times. J is TRBJ1-2 and V is TRBV5-1; 8 nucleotides align to TRBD1. The V gene end was trimmed by 1 base and the J gene end by 4 bases; junction bases not matched to a gene: 3. The CDR3 covers 14 residues. Germline assignment: CDR1 SGHRS and CDR2 YFSETQ. CDR3 residues: CASSLIGQGYGYTF. The CDR3 DNA follows: TGCGCCAGCAGCTTGATCGGACAGGGCTATGGCTACACCTTC.

This clone was detected only once. CDR3 sequence reads: CASRSGSGRSGANVLTF. The DNA of the CDR3 is TGTGCCAGCAGAAGTGGTAGCGGGAGATCTGGGGCCAACGTCCTGACTTTC. The J gene is TRBJ2-6, the V gene TRBV21-1; TRBD2 reflects the table's D call only, with no check against the DNA. TRBV21-1 is reported as a pseudogene. CDR3 size: 17 residues.